The clone carrying this T cell receptor (beta chain) appeared many times. This record belongs to a study of T cells in Graves' hyperthyroidism and ophthalmopathy. From RNA transcripts, TCR beta CDR3 regions were amplified. RT-PCR in the first round (using the HTBI primer set) targeted the TCR CDR3. TCRdb independently ran MiXCR on the multiplex PCR reads; one entry per CDR3 protein. Counted here are hundreds of thousands of distinct CDR3 sequences, roughly 17% occurring once; the ten biggest clones make up less than 35%. CDR3 length equals 12 residues. Trimming took off 5 bases at V and 7 bases at J, with 8 bases between the two ends. Germline CDR1 SGHTA, CDR2 FQGNSA.

Sample: blood. The chain couples TRBV7-2 to TRBJ1-4; no reliable D call. The source of this sequence is a woman between 18 and 29 years old with Graves' ophthalmopathy. In nucleotides, the CDR3 is TGTGCCAGCAGCCTAGGGTCTGAAAAACTGTTTTTT. Translation: CASSLGSEKLFF.